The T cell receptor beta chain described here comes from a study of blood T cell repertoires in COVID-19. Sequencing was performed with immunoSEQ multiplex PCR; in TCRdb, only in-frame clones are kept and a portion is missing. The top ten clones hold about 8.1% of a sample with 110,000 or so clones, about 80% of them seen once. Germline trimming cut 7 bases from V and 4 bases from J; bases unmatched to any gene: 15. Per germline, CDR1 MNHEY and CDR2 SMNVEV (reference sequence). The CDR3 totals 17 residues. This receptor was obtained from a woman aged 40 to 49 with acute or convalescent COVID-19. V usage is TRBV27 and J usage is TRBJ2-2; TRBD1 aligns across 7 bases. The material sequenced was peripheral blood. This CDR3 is CASINFRGTDFTGELFF. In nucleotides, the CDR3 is TGTGCCAGCATCAACTTTAGGGGGACAGATTTCACCGGGGAGCTGTTTTTT.